The clone carrying this T cell receptor beta chain was counted at least ten times. The CDR3 consists of 15 residues. Germline-derived CDR1 and CDR2 are MNHNS and SASEGT. V dropped 7 bases and J dropped 0; count of bases not matched to a gene: 6. The entry originates in a study of CD8+CD57+ T cells in acquired aplastic anemia. In the study overall: When averaged, DNA from sorted CD4+ and CD8+ cells came to 3 to 3.5 ug.

The TCR beta profiling, which covered VDJ combination and CDR3 sequence, was carried out using genomic DNA as the template. From the reads, TCRdb called clonotypes with MiXCR, one entry per CDR3 protein. This table has under 150,000 distinct CDR3 sequences, 41% appearing once. Source material: sorted CD4+, CD8+, or CD8+CD57+ T cells (not recorded which) from PBMCs. V usage is TRBV6-1 and J usage is TRBJ1-5; the match to TRBD1 covers 7 bases. The TCR was taken from a human donor in good health, serving as a control. The CDR3 sequence is CASTQTGNSNQPQHF. The CDR3 nucleotides read TGTGCCAGCACCCAGACAGGGAATAGCAATCAGCCCCAGCATTTT.